The 11 T cell receptor beta chains reported below all come from one sample, sequenced in a study of T-cell reconstitution after alpha-beta-depleted transplantation in children. Unique molecular identifiers were incorporated when the TCRbeta library was constructed. TCRdb processed the PCR reads anew with MiXCR; each CDR3 protein has one entry. The table has some 830,000 distinct CDR3 sequences, around 15% seen once. Source: PBMCs, mostly from graft donor cells, taken 360 days after TCRalphabeta/CD19-depleted stem cell transplant. The origin of the receptors is a male patient aged 10 to 17 who had a stem cell transplant for acute lymphoblastic leukemia, so the T cells may come from the graft donor.

The chain employs TRBV7-9 and TRBJ2-4; 10 bases are a match to TRBD2. The trim removed 4 bases at V and 2 bases at J, leaving 5 bases unmatched. The germline V gene has CDR1 SEHNR and CDR2 FQNEAQ (reference sequence). The length of the CDR3 is 16 residues. Here the CDR3 DNA reads TGTGCCAGCAGCTGGCCTAGCGGGGGATCCAAAAACATTCAGTACTTC. Protein sequence: CASSWPSGGSKNIQYF.

This clonotype has more than one count but fewer than ten. CDR3 bases: TGCAGCGTTGAAGAGGGAGTAGCGGGATCGGGCGAGCAGTACTTC. Translated, it gives CSVEEGVAGSGEQYF. The rearrangement links TRBV29-1 to TRBJ2-7, with 8 bases lining up with TRBD2. CDR3 size: 15 residues. Germline V gene lookup returns CDR1 SQVTM and CDR2 ANQGSEA. V lost 0 bases to trimming and J lost 6 bases; unmatched junction nucleotides: 10.

The V gene is TRBV4-1, the J gene TRBJ2-7, with 11 bases aligning to TRBD1. From germline, CDR1 is MGHRA and CDR2 YSYEKL. CDR3 length: 14 amino acids. V trimming: 4 bases; J trimming: 8 bases; junction bases outside the gene matches: 7. In DNA form, the CDR3 reads TGCGCCAGCAGCCCCGGACAGGGGGCAAGTCAGCAGTACTTC. Encoded protein: CASSPGQGASQQYF.

This clonotype was seen a few times. The chain carries TRBV7-8 and TRBJ2-1; D not certain. The CDR3 contains 16 residues. The germline CDR1 and CDR2 sequences are SGHVS and FQNEAQ. V lost 2 bases and J lost 0, with 11 bases in between. The CDR3 DNA reads TGTGCCAGCAGCTTAAGTGAGGTTTACTCCTACAATGAGCAGTTCTTC. The encoded protein is CASSLSEVYSYNEQFF.

V is TRBV15 and J is TRBJ2-1; 7 bases fit TRBD1. With V trimmed by 2 bases and J by 1 base, 5 bases remained unmatched. The CDR3 has 16 amino acids. Germline V gives CDR1 LNHNV, CDR2 YYDKDF (reference sequence). CDR3: CATSRSRQGSYNEQFF. The CDR3 nucleotides are TGTGCCACCAGCAGATCCAGACAGGGATCCTACAATGAGCAGTTCTTC.

The rearrangement links TRBV7-8 to TRBJ2-1; 8 nucleotides line up with TRBD2. The CDR3 is 15 amino acids. Germline assignment: CDR1 SGHVS and CDR2 FQNEAQ. The trim removed 1 base at V and 11 bases at J, leaving 10 bases unmatched. DNA of the CDR3: TGTGCCAGCAGCTTAGTACCAGTAGCGGGGCGGAAGCAGTTCTTC. Its translation is CASSLVPVAGRKQFF.

J is TRBJ2-7 and V is TRBV19, with a possible D match to TRBD1 (5 bases). V was shortened by 3 bases and J by 0 bases, with 12 bases between the two germline ends. The CDR3 is made up of 15 amino acids. Germline V gene lookup returns CDR1 LNHDA and CDR2 SQIVND (reference sequence). The DNA for the CDR3 is TGTGCCAGTAGTATGAGTGGCAGGGTCTCCTACGAGCAGTACTTC. Its translation: CASSMSGRVSYEQYF.

This clonotype occurred a few times. The rearrangement joins TRBV10-3 to TRBJ2-2; TRBD2 aligns across 7 bases. CDR1 ENHRY and CDR2 SYGVKD come from the germline V gene. Germline trimming cut 9 bases from V and 4 bases from J; bases unmatched to any gene: 11. The CDR3 spans 15 residues. The CDR3 sequence is CAIGTTHKPTGELFF. In DNA form, the CDR3 reads TGTGCCATTGGGACTACCCATAAGCCCACCGGGGAGCTGTTTTTT.

A few counts support this clonotype. The J gene is TRBJ2-7, the V gene TRBV10-3; D may correspond to TRBD1 or TRBD2 (5 bases each). Trimming took 4 bases from V and 2 from J, leaving 15 bases between them. The CDR3 is 15 residues long. The V gene's germline CDR1 is ENHRY and CDR2 SYGVKD. The CDR3 reads CAISARGGPPYEQYF. CDR3 DNA sequence: TGTGCCATCAGTGCGCGTGGGGGACCTCCCTACGAGCAGTACTTC.

This clonotype occurred many times. V gene TRBV9 combines with J gene TRBJ2-7, with D possibly matching TRBD2 (6 bases). This CDR3 has 15 amino acids. Germline CDR1 reads SGDLS; CDR2 reads YYNGEE. V lost 0 bases and J lost 7, with 17 bases in between. The CDR3 reads CASSVGRESVWEQYF. CDR3 in DNA: TGTGCCAGCAGCGTAGGGAGGGAAAGTGTGTGGGAGCAGTACTTC. The complete variable domain, with remaining parts taken from reference TRBV9 and TRBJ2-7, reads DSGVTQTPKHLITATGQRVTLRCSPRSGDLSVYWYQQSLDQGLQFLIQYYNGEERAKGNILERFSAQQFPDLHSELNLSSLELGDSALYFCASSVGRESVWEQYFGPGTRLTVT.

The chain links TRBV19 to TRBJ1-1, with a tentative D call TRBD1 (6 bases). The CDR3 is 14 residues long. Trimming stripped 2 bases from V and 0 bases from J, with 7 bases between. The germline CDR1 and CDR2 sequences are LNHDA and SQIVND (reference sequence). CDR3 sequence reads: CASSINRVNTEAFF. The DNA of the CDR3 is TGTGCCAGTAGTATAAACAGGGTGAACACTGAAGCTTTCTTT.